This TCR beta chain was obtained from a study of neurological immune-mediated disorders. Use was made of 1 million CD4+ or CD8+ T cells in sorted libraries. cDNA was made by 5'RACE with 10-nucleotide random UMIs. From the 5' RACE reads, TCRdb called clonotypes with MiXCR, one entry per CDR3 protein. The table includes roughly 10,000 distinct CDR3 sequences, more than 20% detected once. Trimming removed 7 bases from V and 4 bases from J, with 10 bases in between. The CDR3 covers 12 residues. CDR1 is SNHLY and CDR2 is FYNNEI in the germline V gene. Points from the study as a whole: Across subjects, no CDR3 amino acid sequence appeared in expanded clones of more than one subject, a finding that suggested private repertoires in all groups. When grouped phylogenetically, the repertoires of 18 of the 34 multiple sclerosis patients fell together in one related-CDR3 cluster, which is a possible signature.

This clonotype was seen ten or more times. What it binds is unknown. This TCR came from a woman in her 40s with multiple sclerosis. This chain links TRBV2 with TRBJ1-2; TRBD1 might be the D (6 bases). The sequencing input was CD8+ T cells from blood. CDR3 loop: CASIGQSYGYTF. The DNA for the CDR3 is TGTGCCAGCATCGGACAGTCCTATGGCTACACCTTC.